What follows describes a single T cell receptor beta chain. The data belong to a study of preoperative IRX-2 immunotherapy in early breast cancer. The length of the CDR3 is 14 residues. V lost 3 bases, J lost 12 bases, and 20 bases lay in between. Germline CDR1 SGHAT, CDR2 FQNNGV. This table comes from immunoSEQ multiplex PCR, and its TCRdb copy is limited to in-frame clones, with some not included. The sample lists 40,000 to 45,000 clones; just under 95% were seen once. This sample's treatment: preoperative locoregional IRX-2 cytokine immunotherapy. Samples came from a phase Ib trial of preoperative locoregional IRX-2 cytokine immunotherapy.

The J gene is TRBJ1-2, the V gene TRBV11-2, with D maybe TRBD1 (5 bases). Sequenced material: tumor tissue, taken after IRX-2 immunotherapy. This clonotype originated in a human donor with breast cancer. The CDR3 sequence is CASSFLGDPHFDTF. Written as DNA, the CDR3 is TGTGCCAGCAGCTTTCTGGGGGATCCACACTTTGACACCTTC. Looking up the rest from reference TRBV11-2 and TRBJ1-2 gives the full variable domain: EAGVAQSPRYKIIEKRQSVAFWCNPISGHATLYWYQQILGQGPKLLIQFQNNGVVDDSQLPKDRFSAERLKGVDSTLKIQPAKLEDSAVYLCASSFLGDPHFDTFGSGTRLTVV.